The entry below describes one T cell receptor beta chain. Its antigen is still unknown. This record comes from a study of cytomegalovirus exposure and HLA in healthy donors. Across the whole study: In a later analysis, the roughly 120 validation repertoires were reported to have used the same platform as the approximately 620 first-cohort repertoires. Study-level points and caveats: The study put under 200 TCR beta chains on its list as cytomegalovirus-associated. Among TCR sequences, most were rare, though some public TCRs appeared in many donors.

The data were produced by immunoSEQ multiplex PCR, yet TCRdb's version contains in-frame clones alone and is incomplete. This sample has roughly 180,000 clones; around 86% occur once, and the top ten carry 6% to 8%. The ends were cut back, 4 bases at V and 5 bases at J, with 9 bases in the middle. This CDR3 contains 12 residues. Germline V gene data show CDR1 as SGHAT and CDR2 as FQNNGV. The V gene is TRBV11-2, the J gene TRBJ2-7; possible D gene TRBD1, 5 bases. The clonotype originates from a man aged 25-45 years in good health and CMV-seropositive. The specimen sequenced was PBMCs. Here the CDR3 DNA reads TGTGCCAGCAGCTCCGCAGGGAACGAGCAGTACTTC. This translates into CASSSAGNEQYF.